This TCR beta chain comes out of a study of cytomegalovirus exposure and HLA in healthy donors. In the study overall: The 120 validation repertoires and the 650 to 850 first-cohort repertoires shared a platform, a later analysis reported.

The donors were part of the validation cohort, which consisted of about 120 subjects and was separate from the first cohort of under 850 subjects. Germline V gene lookup returns CDR1 LNHDA and CDR2 SQIVND (reference sequence). CDR3 size: 15 residues. The V and J ends lost 5 bases and 1 base respectively, with 14 bases between them. Study findings and constraints: Most TCRs appeared rarely, but some public TCRs recurred in many donors. The study labeled about 160 TCR beta chains cytomegalovirus-associated.

With respect to this clone: Its specificity is unknown.

Profiled with immunoSEQ multiplex PCR; TCRdb holds only in-frame clones, not every one. Here the sample spans about 330,000 clones, approximately 90% being singletons. The TCR comes from a woman between 18 and 29 years old in good health and CMV-seronegative. The genes are TRBV19 and TRBJ1-2; D unclear. Sequenced: PBMCs. CDR3 nucleotide sequence: TGTGCCAGTAGTGCGCGGAAAGCCCTTAACTATGGCTACACCTTC. Translating it yields CASSARKALNYGYTF.